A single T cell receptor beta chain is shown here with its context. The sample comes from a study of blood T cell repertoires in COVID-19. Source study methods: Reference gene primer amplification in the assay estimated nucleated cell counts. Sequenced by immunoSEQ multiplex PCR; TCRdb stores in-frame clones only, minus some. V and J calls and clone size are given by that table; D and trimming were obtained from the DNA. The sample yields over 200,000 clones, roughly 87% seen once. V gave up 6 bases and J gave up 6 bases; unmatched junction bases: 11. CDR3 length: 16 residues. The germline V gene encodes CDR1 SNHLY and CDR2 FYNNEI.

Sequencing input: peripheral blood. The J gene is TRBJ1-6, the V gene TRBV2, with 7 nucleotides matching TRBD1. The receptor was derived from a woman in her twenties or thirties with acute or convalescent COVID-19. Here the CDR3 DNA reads TGTGCCAGCAGGACCAACAGGGGATTGGGTAATTCACCCCTCCACTTT. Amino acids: CASRTNRGLGNSPLHF.